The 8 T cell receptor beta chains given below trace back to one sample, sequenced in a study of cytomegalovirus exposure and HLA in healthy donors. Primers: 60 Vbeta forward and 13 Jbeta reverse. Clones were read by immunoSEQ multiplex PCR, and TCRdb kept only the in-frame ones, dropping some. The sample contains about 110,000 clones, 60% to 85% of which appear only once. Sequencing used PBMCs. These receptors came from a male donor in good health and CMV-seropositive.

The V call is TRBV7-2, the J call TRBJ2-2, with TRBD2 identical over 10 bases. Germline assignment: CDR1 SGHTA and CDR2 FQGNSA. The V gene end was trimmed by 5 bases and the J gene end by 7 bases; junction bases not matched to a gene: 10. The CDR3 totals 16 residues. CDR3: CASSGGLAGANGELFF. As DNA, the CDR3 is TGTGCCAGCAGCGGAGGGCTAGCGGGAGCGAACGGGGAGCTGTTTTTT.

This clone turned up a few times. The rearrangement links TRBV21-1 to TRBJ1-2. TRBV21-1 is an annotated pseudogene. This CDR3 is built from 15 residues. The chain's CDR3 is CASSPREGYNYGYTF. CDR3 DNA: TGTGCCAGCAGCCCCCGGGAGGGATACAACTATGGCTACACCTTC.

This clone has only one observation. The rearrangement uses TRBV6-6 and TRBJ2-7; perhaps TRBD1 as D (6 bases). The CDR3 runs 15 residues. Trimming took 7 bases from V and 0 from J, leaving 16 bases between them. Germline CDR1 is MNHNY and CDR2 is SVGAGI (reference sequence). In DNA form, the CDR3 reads TGTGCCAGCAACCCCAACACAGGGAGCTCCTACGAGCAGTACTTC. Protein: CASNPNTGSSYEQYF.

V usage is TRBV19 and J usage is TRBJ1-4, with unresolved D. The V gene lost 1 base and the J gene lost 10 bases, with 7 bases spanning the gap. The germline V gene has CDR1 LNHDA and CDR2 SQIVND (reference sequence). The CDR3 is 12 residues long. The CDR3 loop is CASSIAPGKLFF. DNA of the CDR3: TGTGCCAGTAGTATAGCGCCGGGAAAACTGTTTTTT. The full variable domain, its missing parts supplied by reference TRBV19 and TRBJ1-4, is DGGITQSPKYLFRKEGQNVTLSCEQNLNHDAMYWYRQDPGQGLRLIYYSQIVNDFQKGDIAEGYSVSREKKESFPLTVTSAQKNPTAFYLCASSIAPGKLFFGSGTQLSVL.

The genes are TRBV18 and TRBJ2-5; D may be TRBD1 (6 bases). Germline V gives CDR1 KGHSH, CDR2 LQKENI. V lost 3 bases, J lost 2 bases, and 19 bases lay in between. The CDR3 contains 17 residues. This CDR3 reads CASSPPGQMIGQETQYF. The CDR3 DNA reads TGTGCCAGCTCACCCCCGGGACAAATGATTGGGCAAGAGACCCAGTACTTC.

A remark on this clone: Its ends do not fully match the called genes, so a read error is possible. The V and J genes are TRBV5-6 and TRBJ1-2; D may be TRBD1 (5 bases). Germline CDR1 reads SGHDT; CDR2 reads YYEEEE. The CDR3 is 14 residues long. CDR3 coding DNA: TGTGCCAGCAGCTCGGGGGTAGCTAACTATGGCTACCCCTTC. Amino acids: CASSSGVANYGYPF.

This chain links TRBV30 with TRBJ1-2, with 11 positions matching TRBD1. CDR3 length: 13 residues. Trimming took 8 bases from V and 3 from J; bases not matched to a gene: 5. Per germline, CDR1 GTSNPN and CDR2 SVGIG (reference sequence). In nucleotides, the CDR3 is TGTGCCGGGCTGGGACAGGGGGACTATGGCTACACCTTC. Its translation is CAGLGQGDYGYTF.

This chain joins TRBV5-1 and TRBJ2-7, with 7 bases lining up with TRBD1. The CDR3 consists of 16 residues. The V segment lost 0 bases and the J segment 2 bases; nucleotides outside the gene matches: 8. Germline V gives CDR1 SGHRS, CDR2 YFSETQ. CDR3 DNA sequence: TGCGCCAGCAGCTTGGCGGTGACAGGGCGGGCCTACGAGCAGTACTTC. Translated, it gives CASSLAVTGRAYEQYF.